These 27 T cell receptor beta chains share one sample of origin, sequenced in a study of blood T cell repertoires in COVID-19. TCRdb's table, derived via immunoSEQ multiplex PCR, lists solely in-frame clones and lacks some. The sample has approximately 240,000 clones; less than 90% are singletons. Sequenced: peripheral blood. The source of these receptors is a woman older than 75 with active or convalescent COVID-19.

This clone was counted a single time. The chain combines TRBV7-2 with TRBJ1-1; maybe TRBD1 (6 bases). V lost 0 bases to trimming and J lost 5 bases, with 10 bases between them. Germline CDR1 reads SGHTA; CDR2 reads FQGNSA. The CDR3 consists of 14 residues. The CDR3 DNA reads TGTGCCAGCAGCTTAGCACAGGGCGAGACTGAAGCTTTCTTT. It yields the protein CASSLAQGETEAFF.

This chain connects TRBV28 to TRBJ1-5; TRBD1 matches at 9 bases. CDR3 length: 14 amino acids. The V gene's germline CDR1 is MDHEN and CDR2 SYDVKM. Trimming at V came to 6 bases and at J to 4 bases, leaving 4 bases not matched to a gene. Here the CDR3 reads CASRAGTGNQPQHF. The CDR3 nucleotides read TGTGCCAGCAGGGCCGGGACAGGGAATCAGCCCCAGCATTTT.

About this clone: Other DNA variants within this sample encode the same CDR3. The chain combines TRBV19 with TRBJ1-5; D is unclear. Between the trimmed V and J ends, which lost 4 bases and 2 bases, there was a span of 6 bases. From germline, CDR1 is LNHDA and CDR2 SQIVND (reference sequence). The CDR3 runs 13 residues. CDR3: CASSNQGNQPQHF. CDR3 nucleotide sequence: TGTGCCAGTAGTAACCAGGGCAATCAGCCCCAGCATTTT.

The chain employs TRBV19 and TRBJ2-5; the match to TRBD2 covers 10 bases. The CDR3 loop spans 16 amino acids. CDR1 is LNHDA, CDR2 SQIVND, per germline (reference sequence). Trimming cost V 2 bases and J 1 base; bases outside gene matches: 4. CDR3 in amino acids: CASSITSGGAQETQYF. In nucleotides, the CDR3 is TGTGCCAGTAGTATAACCAGCGGGGGGGCCCAAGAGACCCAGTACTTC.

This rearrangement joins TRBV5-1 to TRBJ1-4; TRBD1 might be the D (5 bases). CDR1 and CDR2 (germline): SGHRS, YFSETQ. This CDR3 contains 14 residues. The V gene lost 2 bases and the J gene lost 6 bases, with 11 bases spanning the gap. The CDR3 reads CASSFRRVDEKLFF. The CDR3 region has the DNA TGCGCCAGCAGCTTTCGCAGGGTGGATGAAAAACTGTTTTTT.

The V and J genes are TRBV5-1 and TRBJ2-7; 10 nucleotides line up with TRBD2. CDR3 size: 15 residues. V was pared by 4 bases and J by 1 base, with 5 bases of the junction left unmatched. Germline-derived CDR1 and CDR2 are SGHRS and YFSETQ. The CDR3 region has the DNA TGCGCCAGCAGCCAAAGGACTAGCGGATCCTACGAGCAGTACTTC. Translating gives CASSQRTSGSYEQYF. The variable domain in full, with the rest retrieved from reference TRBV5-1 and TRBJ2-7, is KAGVTQTPRYLIKTRGQQVTLSCSPISGHRSVSWYQQTPGQGLQFLFEYFSETQRNKGNFPGRFSGRQFSNSRSEMNVSTLELGDSALYLCASSQRTSGSYEQYFGPGTRLTVT.

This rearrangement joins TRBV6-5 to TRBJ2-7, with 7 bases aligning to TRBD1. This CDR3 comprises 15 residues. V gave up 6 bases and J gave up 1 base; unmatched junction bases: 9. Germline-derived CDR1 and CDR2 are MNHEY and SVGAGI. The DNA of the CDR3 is TGTGCCAGCAGGAATTATATGACAGGGTCCTACGAGCAGTACTTC. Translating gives CASRNYMTGSYEQYF.

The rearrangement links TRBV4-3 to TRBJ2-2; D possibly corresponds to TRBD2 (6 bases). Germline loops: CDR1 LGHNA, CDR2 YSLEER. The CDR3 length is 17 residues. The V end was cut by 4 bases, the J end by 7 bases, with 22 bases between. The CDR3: CASSRGSPGVGGGELFF. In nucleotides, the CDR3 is TGCGCCAGCAGCCGAGGGTCCCCGGGGGTGGGTGGCGGGGAGCTGTTTTTT.

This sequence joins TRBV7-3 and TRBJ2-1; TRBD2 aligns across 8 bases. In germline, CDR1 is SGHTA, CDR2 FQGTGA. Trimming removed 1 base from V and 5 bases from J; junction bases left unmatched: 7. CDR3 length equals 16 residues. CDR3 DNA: TGTGCCAGCAGCTTAATGACCAGCGGGGGCCACAATGAGCAGTTCTTC. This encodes CASSLMTSGGHNEQFF.

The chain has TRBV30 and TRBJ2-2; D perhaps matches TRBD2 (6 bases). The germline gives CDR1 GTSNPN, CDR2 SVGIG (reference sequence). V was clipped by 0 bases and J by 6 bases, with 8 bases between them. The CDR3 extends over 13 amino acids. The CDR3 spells CAWSVGGPGELFF. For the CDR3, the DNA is TGTGCCTGGAGTGTTGGAGGGCCCGGGGAGCTGTTTTTT.

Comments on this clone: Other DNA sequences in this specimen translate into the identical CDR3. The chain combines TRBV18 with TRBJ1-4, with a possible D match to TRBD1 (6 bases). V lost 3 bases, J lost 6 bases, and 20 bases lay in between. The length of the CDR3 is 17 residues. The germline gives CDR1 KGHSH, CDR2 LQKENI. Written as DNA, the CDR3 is TGTGCCAGCTCACCCGGACTTAGGACAGCTGGGGATGAAAAACTGTTTTTT. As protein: CASSPGLRTAGDEKLFF.

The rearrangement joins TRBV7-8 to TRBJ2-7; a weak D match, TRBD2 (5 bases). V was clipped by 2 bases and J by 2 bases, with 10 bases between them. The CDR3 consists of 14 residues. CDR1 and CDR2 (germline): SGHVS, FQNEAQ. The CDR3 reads CASSLSEATYEQYF. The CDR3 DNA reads TGTGCCAGCAGCTTATCGGAGGCAACCTACGAGCAGTACTTC.

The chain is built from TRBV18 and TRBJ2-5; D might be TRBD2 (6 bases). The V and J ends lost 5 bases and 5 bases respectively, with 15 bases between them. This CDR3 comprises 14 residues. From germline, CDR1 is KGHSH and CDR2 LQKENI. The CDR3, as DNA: TGTGCCAGCTCAAAAGCCGGGACTGGCGAGACCCAGTACTTC. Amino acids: CASSKAGTGETQYF.

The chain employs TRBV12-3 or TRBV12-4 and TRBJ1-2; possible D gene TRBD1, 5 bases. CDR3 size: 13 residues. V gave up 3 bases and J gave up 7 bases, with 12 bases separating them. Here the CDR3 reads CASSLGREAGYTF. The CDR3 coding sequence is TGTGCCAGCAGTTTGGGCAGGGAGGCTGGCTACACCTTC.

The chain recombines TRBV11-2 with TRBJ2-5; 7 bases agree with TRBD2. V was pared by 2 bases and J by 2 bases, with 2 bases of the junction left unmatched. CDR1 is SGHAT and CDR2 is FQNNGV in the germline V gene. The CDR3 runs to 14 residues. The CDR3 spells CASSLYGGQETQYF. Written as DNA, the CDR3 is TGTGCCAGCAGCTTATACGGGGGGCAAGAGACCCAGTACTTC.

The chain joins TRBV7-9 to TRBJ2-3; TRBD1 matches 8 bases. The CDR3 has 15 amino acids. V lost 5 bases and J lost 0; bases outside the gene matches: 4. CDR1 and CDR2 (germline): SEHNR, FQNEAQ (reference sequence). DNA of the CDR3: TGTGCCAGCAGCCGTACAGGGGGTAGCACAGATACGCAGTATTTT. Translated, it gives CASSRTGGSTDTQYF.

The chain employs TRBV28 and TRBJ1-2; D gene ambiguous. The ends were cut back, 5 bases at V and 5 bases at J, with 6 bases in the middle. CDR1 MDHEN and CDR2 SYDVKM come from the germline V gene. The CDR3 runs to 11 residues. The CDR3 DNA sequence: TGTGCCAGCAGTGTCGAGTATGGCTACACCTTC. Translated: CASSVEYGYTF.

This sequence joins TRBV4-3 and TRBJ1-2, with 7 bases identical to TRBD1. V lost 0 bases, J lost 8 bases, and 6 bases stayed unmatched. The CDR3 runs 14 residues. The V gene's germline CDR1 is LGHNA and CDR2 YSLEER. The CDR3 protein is CASSQDLDRRGYTF. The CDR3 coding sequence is TGCGCCAGCAGCCAAGATCTGGACAGGCGGGGCTACACCTTC.

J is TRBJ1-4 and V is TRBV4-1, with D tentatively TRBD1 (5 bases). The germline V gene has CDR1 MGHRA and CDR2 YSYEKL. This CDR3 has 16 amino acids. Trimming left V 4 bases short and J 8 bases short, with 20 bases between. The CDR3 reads CASSPGGGGRGEKLFF. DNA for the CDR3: TGCGCCAGCAGCCCGGGTGGCGGGGGTCGAGGGGAAAAACTGTTTTTT.

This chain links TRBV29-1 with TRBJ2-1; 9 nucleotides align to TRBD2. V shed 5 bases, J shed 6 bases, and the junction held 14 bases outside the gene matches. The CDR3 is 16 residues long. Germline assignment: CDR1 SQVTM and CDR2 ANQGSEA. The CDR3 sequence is CSVIKGLASGINEQFF. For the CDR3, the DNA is TGCAGCGTTATAAAGGGGTTGGCTAGCGGGATCAATGAGCAGTTCTTC.

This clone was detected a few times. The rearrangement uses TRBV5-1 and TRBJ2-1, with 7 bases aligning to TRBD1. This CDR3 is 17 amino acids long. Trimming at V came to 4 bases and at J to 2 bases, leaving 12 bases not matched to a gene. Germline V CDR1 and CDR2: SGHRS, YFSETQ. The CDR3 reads CASSTGRQGRTYNEQFF. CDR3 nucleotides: TGCGCCAGCAGCACGGGCAGACAGGGCCGAACCTACAATGAGCAGTTCTTC.

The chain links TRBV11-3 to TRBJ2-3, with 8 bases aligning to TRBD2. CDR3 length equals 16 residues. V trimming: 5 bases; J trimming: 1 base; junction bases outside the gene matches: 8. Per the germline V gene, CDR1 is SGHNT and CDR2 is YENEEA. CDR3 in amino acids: CASSPPQAGGTDTQYF. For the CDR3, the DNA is TGTGCCAGCAGCCCACCTCAAGCGGGGGGCACAGATACGCAGTATTTT. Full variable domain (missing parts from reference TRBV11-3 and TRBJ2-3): EAGVVQSPRYKIIEKKQPVAFWCNPISGHNTLYWYLQNLGQGPELLIRYENEEAVDDSQLPKDRFSAERLKGVDSTLKIQPAELGDSAVYLCASSPPQAGGTDTQYFGPGTRLTVL.

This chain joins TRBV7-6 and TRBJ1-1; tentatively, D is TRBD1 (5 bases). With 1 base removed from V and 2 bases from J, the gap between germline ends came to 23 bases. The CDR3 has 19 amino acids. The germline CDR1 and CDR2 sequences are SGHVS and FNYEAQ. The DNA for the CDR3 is TGTGCCAGCAGCTTAGTGGGGAGAGGAGGGACCGGAGTAAACACTGAAGCTTTCTTT. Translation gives CASSLVGRGGTGVNTEAFF.

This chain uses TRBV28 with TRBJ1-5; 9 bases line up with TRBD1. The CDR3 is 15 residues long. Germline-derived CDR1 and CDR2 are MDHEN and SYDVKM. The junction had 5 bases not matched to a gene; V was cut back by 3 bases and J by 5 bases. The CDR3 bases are TGTGCCAGCAGTTTGGTGGGACAGGGCTATCAGCCCCAGCATTTT. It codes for CASSLVGQGYQPQHF.

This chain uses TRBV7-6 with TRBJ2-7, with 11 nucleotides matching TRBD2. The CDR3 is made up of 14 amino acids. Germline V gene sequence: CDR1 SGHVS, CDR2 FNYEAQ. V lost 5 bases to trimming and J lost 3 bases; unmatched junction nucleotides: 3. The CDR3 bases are TGTGCCAGCAGCCCTCTAGCGGGGGGCTACGAGCAGTACTTC. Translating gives CASSPLAGGYEQYF.

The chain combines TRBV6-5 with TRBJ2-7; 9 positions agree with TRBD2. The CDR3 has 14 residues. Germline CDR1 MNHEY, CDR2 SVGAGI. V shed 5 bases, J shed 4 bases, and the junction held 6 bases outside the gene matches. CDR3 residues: CASSPRGLAYEQYF. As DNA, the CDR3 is TGTGCCAGCAGTCCCCGGGGACTAGCATACGAGCAGTACTTC.

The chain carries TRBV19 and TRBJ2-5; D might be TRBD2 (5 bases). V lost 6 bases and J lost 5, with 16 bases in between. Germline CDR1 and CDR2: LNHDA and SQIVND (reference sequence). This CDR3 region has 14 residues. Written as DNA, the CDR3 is TGTGCCAGTAGGCTCAAGGGAGAAAGGGAGACCCAGTACTTC. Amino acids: CASRLKGERETQYF. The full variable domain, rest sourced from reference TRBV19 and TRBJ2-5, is DGGITQSPKYLFRKEGQNVTLSCEQNLNHDAMYWYRQDPGQGLRLIYYSQIVNDFQKGDIAEGYSVSREKKESFPLTVTSAQKNPTAFYLCASRLKGERETQYFGPGTRLLVL.